The clone carrying this T cell receptor beta chain showed up just once. CDR3 length: 15 residues. Germline lookup yields CDR1 SGHRS and CDR2 YFSETQ. After removal of 4 bases from V and 8 bases from J, the junction contained 8 bases not matched to a gene. The sample comes from a study of CD8 T cells in Susac syndrome. An amount of RNA that ranged from roughly 0.5 to 1 ug was reverse transcribed with random hexamers. Amplification of TCR beta CDR3 was carried out by immunoSEQ multiplex PCR, which covered 54 Vbeta and 13 Jbeta segments. From the immunoSEQ multiplex PCR reads, TCRdb called clonotypes with MiXCR, one entry per CDR3 protein. The sample has a few hundred thousand distinct CDR3 sequences, roughly 96% seen once; the top ten hold roughly 0.1%.

What was sequenced was CD4+ T cells from PBMCs. This receptor was obtained from a human donor with multiple sclerosis. The chain links TRBV5-1 to TRBJ1-6; 8 nucleotides match TRBD1. CDR3 nucleotides: TGCGCCAGCAGCCTAATGGGACAGGCCGATTCACCCCTCCACTTT. This encodes CASSLMGQADSPLHF. Looking up the rest from reference TRBV5-1 and TRBJ1-6 gives the full variable domain: KAGVTQTPRYLIKTRGQQVTLSCSPISGHRSVSWYQQTPGQGLQFLFEYFSETQRNKGNFPGRFSGRQFSNSRSEMNVSTLELGDSALYLCASSLMGQADSPLHFGNGTRLTVT.